This is a list of T cell receptor beta chains from one sample in a study of STAT3 mutations in large granular lymphocyte leukemia. Clones were read by immunoSEQ multiplex PCR, and TCRdb kept only the in-frame ones, dropping some. This sample has over 10,000 clones, with 75% to 80% found just once. The sample taken for sequencing was peripheral blood mononuclear cells. Every receptor here comes from a man aged 55-75 years with T-cell large granular lymphocyte leukemia. Some clones in this sample may be carry-over from other donors' samples. Each CDR3 is given with its conserved first and last residue. D genes are given only for firm matches. Not all rows give a size; the values are once, few, many and, for expanded clones, a class.

J gene | V gene | clone size | D gene | CDR3 DNA | CDR3 protein
TRBJ2-3 | TRBV5-1 | NA | NA | TGCGCCAGCAGCTTGGGGGGGGCCGGGACAGATACGCAGTATTTT | CASSLGGAGTDTQYF
TRBJ2-7 | TRBV27 | once | TRBD2 | TGTGCCAGCAGTTTAGGGGGGGTTGGATCCTACGAGCAGTACTTC | CASSLGGVGSYEQYF
TRBJ2-3 | TRBV4-1 | NA | NA | TGCGCCAGCAGCCAAGATCGGGGACGTAGCACAGATACGCAGTATTTT | CASSQDRGRSTDTQYF
TRBJ1-1 | TRBV20-1 | NA | NA | TGCAGTGTAGGGAAAACTGAAGCTTTCTTT | CSVGKTEAFF
TRBJ1-1 | TRBV2 | NA | NA | TGTGCCAGCAGTGAGTTGAGAGGCAACACTGAAGCTTTCTTT | CASSELRGNTEAFF
TRBJ2-7 | TRBV15 | NA | NA | TGTGCCACCAGCAGAGAACGGTCCTACGAGCAGTACTTC | CATSRERSYEQYF
TRBJ2-7 | TRBV27 | NA | NA | TGTGCCAGCAGTCGACTCCGGTACGGGAGCTCCTACGAGCAGTACTTC | CASSRLRYGSSYEQYF
TRBJ2-7 | TRBV6-6 | NA | NA | TGTGCCAGCAGTTCCGACACAGGGTCGCGGTACTTC | CASSSDTGSRYF